This T cell receptor beta chain stems from a study of PD-L1 blockade in urothelial cancer. The overall study: Twenty-five of 29 patients were males with bladder-origin urothelial cancer. T cell content in blood samples showed a median of approximately 150,000.

V lost 4 bases to trimming and J lost 4 bases; unmatched junction nucleotides: 3. The CDR3 totals 14 residues. CDR1 MGHRA and CDR2 YSYEKL come from the germline V gene. Time point reported: peripheral blood 6 weeks after treatment start. Some clones are missing from TCRdb's copy, which holds only in-frame ones; the method was immunoSEQ multiplex PCR. The sample holds some 110,000 clones, around 89% seen once. This clonotype was sampled from a man in his 60s with urothelial cancer. The V gene is TRBV4-1, the J gene TRBJ1-2; 10 bases fit TRBD1. Sequences were derived from PBMCs, sampled around atezolizumab (anti-PD-L1) treatment. CDR3 sequence: CASSRQGAVYGYTF. The DNA for the CDR3 is TGCGCCAGCAGCCGACAGGGGGCGGTCTATGGCTACACCTTC.